Presented here are 23 T cell receptor beta chains from one specimen sequenced in a study of graft-versus-host responses after intestinal transplantation. The data were produced by immunoSEQ multiplex PCR, yet TCRdb's version contains in-frame clones alone and is incomplete. In the table there are 85,000 to 100,000 clones, about 91% of which are singletons. Antigen specificity for these receptors is unknown. This specimen was unstimulated CD4+ T cells sorted from spleen or lymph node cells, taken before transplant. The receptors were sampled from a human donor who was the organ donor for an intestinal transplant.

J is TRBJ1-1 and V is TRBV5-1; unclear D gene. CDR3 length: 14 amino acids. Germline lookup yields CDR1 SGHRS and CDR2 YFSETQ. Trimming shortened V by 3 bases and J by 4 bases, and 13 bases separated the two germline ends. CDR3 in DNA: TGCGCCAGCAGCTCGGGAATTCGGGCCACTGAAGCTTTCTTT. It encodes CASSSGIRATEAFF.

The sample holds one count of this clone. Here the CDR3 DNA reads TGTGCCAGCAGTTCCATGACAGGGGGCGGTCAGCCCCAGCATTTT. This translates into CASSSMTGGGQPQHF. This rearrangement joins TRBV27 to TRBJ1-5; the match to TRBD1 covers 10 bases. The J segment lost 6 bases and the V segment lost 4 bases, leaving 6 bases of the junction unmatched. Germline V gene sequence: CDR1 MNHEY, CDR2 SMNVEV (reference sequence). The CDR3 has 15 residues.

This chain uses TRBV30 with TRBJ1-2; D ambiguous. The length of the CDR3 is 18 residues. The germline V gene has CDR1 GTSNPN and CDR2 SVGIG (reference sequence). V lost 1 base, J lost 4 bases, and 25 bases lay in between. CDR3 sequence (DNA): TGTGCCTGGAGTGACCAAATTAACCCTAATATTCTGAGCTATGGCTACACCTTC. Protein: CAWSDQINPNILSYGYTF.

The V and J genes are TRBV30 and TRBJ2-7; no clear D. The CDR3 runs to 14 residues. The V end lost 0 bases, the J end lost 4 bases, and 13 bases lay between the germline ends. Germline-derived CDR1 and CDR2 are GTSNPN and SVGIG (reference sequence). The CDR3 spells CAWSVSPQMYEQYF. Written as DNA, the CDR3 is TGTGCCTGGAGTGTATCGCCCCAGATGTACGAGCAGTACTTC.

This rearrangement joins TRBV18 to TRBJ2-7; 7 positions match TRBD2. This CDR3 contains 16 residues. The germline V gene encodes CDR1 KGHSH and CDR2 LQKENI. J gave up 3 bases and V 2 bases, and 10 bases lay outside the gene matches. The CDR3, as DNA: TGTGCCAGCTCACCAGGTCCAGCGGGATCCAGCTACGAGCAGTACTTC. Protein: CASSPGPAGSSYEQYF.

This clone is a singleton in its sample. The chain combines TRBV18 with TRBJ1-5, with 8 bases that match TRBD1. The CDR3 has 16 residues. V lost 5 bases, J lost 6 bases, and 12 bases stayed unmatched. Germline loops: CDR1 KGHSH, CDR2 LQKENI. CDR3: CASSKTGDEAAQPQHF. CDR3 in DNA: TGTGCCAGCTCAAAGACAGGGGACGAGGCGGCTCAGCCCCAGCATTTT.

This chain connects TRBV7-8 to TRBJ2-7; 7 bases line up with TRBD2. CDR3 length: 15 amino acids. From germline, CDR1 is SGHVS and CDR2 FQNEAQ. V trimming: 5 bases; J trimming: 1 base; junction bases outside the gene matches: 8. The DNA for the CDR3 is TGTGCCAGCAGCACGATAGCTAGCGGATCCTACGAGCAGTACTTC. This sequence encodes CASSTIASGSYEQYF.

V gene TRBV20-1 combines with J gene TRBJ2-3; D call uncertain. The CDR3 loop spans 11 amino acids. Germline loops: CDR1 DFQATT, CDR2 SNEGSKA (reference sequence). Trimming cost V 5 bases and J 6 bases, with 9 bases left between them. The CDR3 spells CSAASWDTQYF. CDR3 DNA: TGCAGTGCTGCAAGCTGGGATACGCAGTATTTT.

This sequence joins TRBV10-2 and TRBJ2-1; 7 bases match TRBD1. The CDR3 loop spans 13 amino acids. After removal of 7 bases from V and 7 bases from J, the junction contained 7 bases not matched to a gene. CDR1 WSHSY and CDR2 SAAADI come from the germline V gene. In DNA, the CDR3 is TGCGCCAGCAAACTTAGACAGGGAAATGAGCAGTTCTTC. Amino acids: CASKLRQGNEQFF.

V and J are TRBV19 and TRBJ2-2; D is possibly TRBD1 (6 bases). CDR1 and CDR2 from the germline V gene are LNHDA and SQIVND (reference sequence). V lost 3 bases, J lost 2 bases, and 10 bases lay in between. The CDR3 sequence is 15 residues long. The DNA for the CDR3 is TGTGCCAGTAGTATCGGACAGCCTAACACCGGGGAGCTGTTTTTT. Translation: CASSIGQPNTGELFF.

This rearrangement joins TRBV6-1 to TRBJ2-1, with 7 nucleotides matching TRBD1. This CDR3 comprises 16 residues. Germline CDR1 MNHNS, CDR2 SASEGT. V was clipped by 3 bases and J by 8 bases; unmatched bases: 13. The CDR3 DNA reads TGTGCCAGCAGTGACCACGACAGGGTCGGTAGAGATGAGCAGTTCTTC. This translates into CASSDHDRVGRDEQFF.

This chain uses TRBV5-4 with TRBJ1-2, with D perhaps TRBD1 (5 bases). CDR1 and CDR2 (germline): SGHNT, YYREEE (reference sequence). The length of the CDR3 is 15 residues. The V gene lost 1 base and the J gene lost 4 bases, with 14 bases spanning the gap. The CDR3 spells CASSLNPGLIYGYTF. The CDR3 DNA follows: TGTGCCAGCAGCTTGAACCCAGGGCTTATCTATGGCTACACCTTC.

The chain recombines TRBV6-1 with TRBJ2-4, with D perhaps TRBD1 (6 bases). The CDR3 extends over 17 amino acids. Trimming pared 1 base from V and 1 base from J, leaving 14 bases between. Per the germline V gene, CDR1 is MNHNS and CDR2 is SASEGT. The CDR3 DNA follows: TGTGCCAGCAGTGAAGGCCCAGGGGCGAAGGCCAAAAACATTCAGTACTTC. Translating it yields CASSEGPGAKAKNIQYF.

A word on this clone: The sample holds other DNA sequences that translate to the same CDR3. V and J are TRBV7-8 and TRBJ1-4; D remains ambiguous. V dropped 5 bases and J dropped 5 bases, with 3 bases sitting between them. Germline V CDR1 and CDR2: SGHVS, FQNEAQ. The CDR3 has 11 amino acids. CDR3 sequence: CASSQNEKLFF. The DNA of the CDR3 is TGTGCCAGCAGCCAAAATGAAAAACTGTTTTTT.

The chain has TRBV2 and TRBJ2-7; 9 nucleotides match TRBD1. This CDR3 is 13 amino acids long. With 9 bases clipped from V and 4 bases from J, the junction kept 7 bases outside the gene matches. The germline V gene has CDR1 SNHLY and CDR2 FYNNEI. The CDR3 reads CARSRDRDYEQYF. The CDR3 coding sequence is TGTGCCAGAAGCCGGGACAGGGATTACGAGCAGTACTTC.

The V and J genes are TRBV9 and TRBJ1-1; 7 bases match TRBD1. The germline V gene has CDR1 SGDLS and CDR2 YYNGEE. J was trimmed by 3 bases and V by 4 bases; bases with no gene match: 9. The CDR3 extends over 15 amino acids. CDR3 amino acids: CASSTRDSFYTEAFF. CDR3 in DNA: TGTGCCAGCAGCACCCGGGACAGTTTCTACACTGAAGCTTTCTTT.

The rearrangement joins TRBV27 to TRBJ1-2; D gene ambiguous. The germline V gene encodes CDR1 MNHEY and CDR2 SMNVEV (reference sequence). This CDR3 comprises 14 residues. V lost 6 bases and J 0 bases, leaving 11 bases between the germline ends. Here the CDR3 reads CASSPSGSNYGYTF. Here the CDR3 DNA reads TGTGCCAGCAGCCCATCGGGGTCTAACTATGGCTACACCTTC.

This chain uses TRBV11-2 with TRBJ1-2, with TRBD1 matching 8 bases. This CDR3 is built from 14 residues. Germline loops: CDR1 SGHAT, CDR2 FQNNGV. Trimming cost V 3 bases and J 10 bases; bases outside gene matches: 10. The CDR3 bases are TGTGCCAGCAGCTTCCGGGACAGGTCCCAAAACTACACCTTC. It translates to CASSFRDRSQNYTF.

The chain links TRBV5-1 to TRBJ2-2, with a possible D match to TRBD2 (6 bases). The ends were cut back, 2 bases at V and 1 base at J, with 9 bases in the middle. This CDR3 region has 15 residues. Looked up from germline, CDR1 is SGHRS and CDR2 is YFSETQ. This CDR3 reads CASSFSGGNTGELFF. CDR3 nucleotide sequence: TGCGCCAGCAGCTTTTCCGGGGGGAACACCGGGGAGCTGTTTTTT. The full variable domain, its missing parts supplied by reference TRBV5-1 and TRBJ2-2, is KAGVTQTPRYLIKTRGQQVTLSCSPISGHRSVSWYQQTPGQGLQFLFEYFSETQRNKGNFPGRFSGRQFSNSRSEMNVSTLELGDSALYLCASSFSGGNTGELFFGEGSRLTVL.

In DNA, the CDR3 is TGTGCCAGTACCCCCCTTATCCTGAAGGGGTATGGCTACACCTTC. This codes for CASTPLILKGYGYTF. The chain couples TRBV19 to TRBJ1-2; perhaps TRBD1 as D (5 bases). This CDR3 has 15 amino acids. V lost 7 bases to trimming and J lost 5 bases, with 20 bases between them. The germline gives CDR1 LNHDA, CDR2 SQIVND (reference sequence).

The chain is built from TRBV10-3 and TRBJ1-3; possible D gene TRBD1, 6 bases. Germline V gene lookup returns CDR1 ENHRY and CDR2 SYGVKD. This CDR3 is 12 amino acids long. Trimming cost V 8 bases and J 8 bases, with 13 bases left between them. The CDR3 coding sequence is TGTGCCATCGAGTCACAGGGAGACACCATATATTTT. Its protein product is CAIESQGDTIYF.

This chain connects TRBV7-3 to TRBJ2-1; 8 nucleotides align to TRBD1. Germline CDR1 and CDR2: SGHTA and FQGTGA. The CDR3 is 12 residues long. The V segment lost 5 bases and the J segment 16 bases; nucleotides outside the gene matches: 10. The DNA for the CDR3 is TGTGCCAGCAGCCCTGGGGTCAGGGGGCTTTTCTTC. Its translation: CASSPGVRGLFF.

The genes are TRBV6-4 and TRBJ2-6; D may be TRBD2 (6 bases). Trimming took off 7 bases at V and 2 bases at J, with 27 bases between the two ends. The CDR3 runs 20 residues. Germline values: CDR1 MRHNA, CDR2 SNTAGT. The CDR3 nucleotides are TGTGCCAGCAATAGCCAGGATCTTCGGCCGGGAGTGGCTGGGGCCAACGTCCTGACTTTC. Amino acid sequence: CASNSQDLRPGVAGANVLTF.